The T cell receptor beta chain under discussion was sequenced for a study of spatial heterogeneity in lung cancer. In the study overall: Approximately 70 TRACERx patients with early, untreated non-small cell lung cancer donated samples. Detected sequences consistently included more beta-chain ones than alpha-chain ones. Study-wide findings and caveats: Resection saw ubiquitous expanded tumor TCRs appear in blood more than follow-up did.

Time point meaning: blood at routine non-recurrence follow-up after resection. The input material, whole RNA from tumor, nontumor lung or frozen PBMC, was sequenced unsorted. CDR1 SGDLS and CDR2 YYNGEE come from the germline V gene. V gave up 1 base and J gave up 4 bases, with 12 bases separating them. The CDR3 contains 15 residues. On this clonotype itself: The antigen remains unidentified.

One entry per CDR3 protein, called by TCRdb with MiXCR from the 5' RACE reads. The sample yields about 120,000 distinct CDR3 sequences, approximately 12% seen once. The sample here was PBMCs, taken at follow-up. This TCR derives from a male donor with early-stage non-small cell lung cancer. V and J are TRBV9 and TRBJ1-5; TRBD1 might be the D (6 bases). The CDR3 sequence is CASSVNPGENQPQHF. The CDR3 DNA reads TGTGCCAGCAGCGTAAACCCAGGGGAGAATCAGCCCCAGCATTTT.